This T cell receptor (beta chain) was identified during a study of cytomegalovirus exposure and HLA in healthy donors. Study-wide results and limits: Most of the CMV-associated TCR beta chains (in a later analysis) appeared to be HLA-restricted. In vitro work confirmed that three CMV-associated chains recognize CMV antigens.

PCR involved 60 Vbeta and 13 Jbeta primers. Using immunoSEQ multiplex PCR, the repertoire was profiled, and TCRdb retains in-frame clones only, with some absent. The sample carries about 180,000 clones, around 82% recorded once. A remark on this clone: As yet, its antigen is unknown.

The length of the CDR3 is 14 residues. The V gene end was trimmed by 6 bases and the J gene end by 6 bases; junction bases not matched to a gene: 6. The V gene's germline CDR1 is MDHEN and CDR2 SYDVKM. The specimen sequenced was PBMCs. The chain couples TRBV28 to TRBJ2-3; 10 nucleotides match TRBD1. The clonotype comes from a woman in her twenties or thirties in good health and CMV-seropositive. The CDR3 is CASRWTGGKDTQYF. The DNA for the CDR3 is TGTGCCAGCAGATGGACAGGGGGAAAGGATACGCAGTATTTT.